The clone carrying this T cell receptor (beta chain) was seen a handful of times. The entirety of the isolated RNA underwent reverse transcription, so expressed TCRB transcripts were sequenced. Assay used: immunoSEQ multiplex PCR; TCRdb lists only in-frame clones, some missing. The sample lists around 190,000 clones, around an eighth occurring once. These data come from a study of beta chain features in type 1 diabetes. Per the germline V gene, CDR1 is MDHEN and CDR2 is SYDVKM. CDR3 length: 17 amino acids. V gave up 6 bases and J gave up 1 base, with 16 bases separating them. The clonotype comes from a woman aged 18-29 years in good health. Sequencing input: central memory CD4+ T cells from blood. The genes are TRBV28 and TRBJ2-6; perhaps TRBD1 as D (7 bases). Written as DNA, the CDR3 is TGTGCCAGCAGGAGTTCGACAGGGAGGTCTGGGGCCAACGTCCTGACTTTC. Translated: CASRSSTGRSGANVLTF.